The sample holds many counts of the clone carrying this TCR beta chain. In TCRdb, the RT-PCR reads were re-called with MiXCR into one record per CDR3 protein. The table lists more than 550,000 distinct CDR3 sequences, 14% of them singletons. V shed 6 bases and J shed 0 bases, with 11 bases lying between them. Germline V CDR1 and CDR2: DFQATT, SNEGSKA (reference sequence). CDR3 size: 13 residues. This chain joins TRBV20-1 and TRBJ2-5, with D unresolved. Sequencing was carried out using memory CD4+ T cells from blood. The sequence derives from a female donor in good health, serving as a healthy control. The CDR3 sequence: CSALGDDQETQYF. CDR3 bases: TGCAGTGCACTGGGCGACGACCAAGAGACCCAGTACTTC.